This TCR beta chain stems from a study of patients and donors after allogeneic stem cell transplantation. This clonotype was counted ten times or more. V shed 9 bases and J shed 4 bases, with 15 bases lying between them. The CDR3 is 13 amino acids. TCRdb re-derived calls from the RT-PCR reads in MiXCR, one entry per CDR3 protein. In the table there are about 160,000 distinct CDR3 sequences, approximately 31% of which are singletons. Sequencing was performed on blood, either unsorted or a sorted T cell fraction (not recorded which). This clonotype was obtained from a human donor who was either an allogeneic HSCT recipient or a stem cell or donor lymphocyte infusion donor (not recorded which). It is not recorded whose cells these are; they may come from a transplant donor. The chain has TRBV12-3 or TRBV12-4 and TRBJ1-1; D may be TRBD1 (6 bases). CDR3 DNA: TGTGCCAGTCAGGGGCTATGGATCACTGAAGCTTTCTTT. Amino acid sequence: CASQGLWITEAFF.